The clone carrying this T cell receptor (beta chain) has a handful of counts. The data were obtained in a study of T cells after yellow fever vaccination. Production of TCR cDNA was by 5'RACE template switching, which also added a universal primer site and UMIs. A single record per CDR3 protein comes from TCRdb applying MiXCR to the 5' RACE reads. The sample shows approximately 170,000 distinct CDR3 sequences, approximately 10% of them seen only once. This specimen consisted of CD8+ T cells sorted from PBMCs, obtained 15 days after the yellow fever booster vaccination. The clonotype originates from a young man who received the YFV17D yellow fever vaccine.

The CDR3 nucleotides are TGTGCCAGCAGCTCTAGACCTTCGGGGGGGGGCCAAGAGACCCAGTACTTC. Translation: CASSSRPSGGGQETQYF. J is TRBJ2-5 and V is TRBV5-6; 8 bases line up with TRBD2. V dropped 3 bases and J dropped 1; count of bases not matched to a gene: 11. Germline V gene lookup returns CDR1 SGHDT and CDR2 YYEEEE. The CDR3 is 17 amino acids.